This T cell receptor beta chain was captured by sequencing in a study of beta chain features in type 1 diabetes. All of the isolated RNA was reverse transcribed, so expressed TCRB transcripts were sequenced. Produced via immunoSEQ multiplex PCR; TCRdb's table is partial and in-frame only. The sample records 240,000 or so clones, around 68% being singletons. This CDR3 has 16 residues. Trimming shortened V by 1 base and J by 3 bases, and 13 bases separated the two germline ends. The germline CDR1 and CDR2 sequences are SGHVS and FQNEAQ. Comments on this clone: Its antigen is undetermined.

Findings and limits, study-wide: Unsettled here was the matter of whether HLA type influences TCRB rearrangement. Among all four CD4+ subsets, Type 1 diabetes patients had TCRB CDR3s that were moderately but significantly shorter.

Material for sequencing was naive CD4+ T cells from blood. This TCR was recovered from a man aged 25-40 years in good health. V and J are TRBV7-8 and TRBJ1-5; D uncertain. This CDR3 reads CASSLGSLMANQPQHF. CDR3 DNA: TGTGCCAGCAGCTTAGGTTCCCTGATGGCCAATCAGCCCCAGCATTTT.